This T cell receptor (beta chain) was recovered during a study of cytotoxic CD8 clonotypes in ibrutinib-treated CLL. Study details: Within the patient group, 11 were relapsed/refractory and over 14 treatment-naive, and around 18 were IGHV unmutated. Findings and limits, study-wide: Public clonotypes were rare and shrank or held steady on treatment. Relative to age-matched healthy donors, clonality at baseline was higher, and it tracked circulating CD8+ T-cell counts.

Trimming took 4 bases from V and 8 from J; bases not matched to a gene: 12. This CDR3 is built from 15 residues. The germline gives CDR1 MNHNY, CDR2 SVGAGI (reference sequence). For this clone: Its target is not known.

The method was immunoSEQ multiplex PCR; TCRdb's version includes in-frame clones alone and lacks a portion of them. This table holds about 200,000 clones, about three quarters found once. This TCR was sampled from a human donor with chronic lymphocytic leukemia. The genes are TRBV6-6 and TRBJ2-3; 7 bases match TRBD2. The sequences come from PBMCs, collected after 12 months of ibrutinib treatment. Written as DNA, the CDR3 is TGTGCCAGCAGTTTGATAGACGGGACTACATTTACGCAGTATTTT. Amino acid sequence: CASSLIDGTTFTQYF.